This T cell receptor beta chain was documented in a study of shared clonotypes between healthy human individuals. The germline V gene has CDR1 MDHEN and CDR2 SYDVKM. The CDR3 is 14 residues long. The ends were cut back, 1 base at V and 8 bases at J, with 9 bases in the middle. A word on this clone: Its cognate antigen is unknown.

Findings and limits, study-wide: Of the naive CD4 clonotypes, approximately 5% were shared across several donors. The study found lower generation probabilities in non-shared clonotypes than in those shared by all four donors.

The method was immunoSEQ multiplex PCR; TCRdb's version includes in-frame clones alone and lacks a portion of them. Here the sample spans about 2 million clones, 95% being singletons. This receptor was identified in a man aged 18 to 35 in good health. Sequences were obtained from naive CD4+ T cells sorted from blood. Sample subset: CD45RA+ positively selected. V is TRBV28 and J is TRBJ1-6; D is uncertain. The DNA of the CDR3 is TGTGCCAGCAGTTTATCGGCAGGATATTCACCCCTCCACTTT. The encoded protein is CASSLSAGYSPLHF.